This is a list of T cell receptor beta chains from one sample in a study of blood T cell repertoires in COVID-19. Generated by immunoSEQ multiplex PCR, the TCRdb table keeps only in-frame clones and is missing some. The repertoire includes over 4,500 clones, roughly two thirds of them detected once, and 37% sits in the top ten. The sequenced material came from peripheral blood. The source of these receptors is a human donor in a cohort sampled during active COVID-19. CDR3s include the opening cysteine and the closing phenylalanine or tryptophan. The D gene is left open where the match is weak. Rows give clone size only sometimes, using once, few, many, or a class for an expanded clone.

D	V	J	size	CDR3	DNA
TRBD2	TRBV29-1	TRBJ2-5	.	CSVEVAGGLKETQYF	TGCAGCGTTGAAGTAGCGGGGGGACTGAAAGAGACCCAGTACTTC
.	TRBV2	TRBJ2-7	once	CASSSGDGLIYEQYF	TGTGCCAGCAGTTCGGGGGACGGACTCATCTACGAGCAGTACTTC
.	TRBV7-8	TRBJ2-2	.	CARQDDNTGELFF	TGTGCCAGACAGGACGATAACACCGGGGAGCTGTTTTTT
TRBD2	TRBV7-9	TRBJ2-7	large	CASSPVGLAGGGYEQYF	TGTGCCAGCAGCCCCGTGGGGCTAGCGGGGGGGGGCTACGAGCAGTACTTC
TRBD2	TRBV7-8	TRBJ2-7	.	CASSWTSRARYEQYF	TGTGCCAGCAGCTGGACTAGCCGGGCTCGCTACGAGCAGTACTTC
.	TRBV9	TRBJ2-7	.	CASSTRGGPSYEQYF	TGTGCCAGCAGCACCCGCGGGGGCCCCTCCTACGAGCAGTACTTC
TRBD1	TRBV7-6	TRBJ1-1	once	CASSFPGQGEAFF	TGTGCCAGCAGCTTTCCTGGACAGGGTGAAGCTTTCTTT
.	TRBV23-1	TRBJ2-7	.	CASSQRSEQYF	TGCGCCAGCAGTCAGAGATCCGAGCAGTACTTC
.	TRBV12-3/TRBV12-4	TRBJ2-5	once	CASSPFGGTQYF	TGTGCCAGCAGTCCCTTCGGCGGGACCCAGTACTTC
TRBD2	TRBV7-2	TRBJ2-4	.	CASRPGGESNIQYF	TGTGCCAGCAGGCCCGGGGGGGAGTCAAACATTCAGTACTTC
.	TRBV6-5	TRBJ2-5	.	CASRWPHPYF	TGTGCCAGCAGGTGGCCGCATCCGTACTTC
.	TRBV4-3	TRBJ1-1	once	CASSQDKGVRTEAFF	TGCGCCAGCAGCCAAGATAAGGGGGTGAGGACTGAAGCTTTCTTT
.	TRBV14	TRBJ1-3	.	CASSHSGTRLARGNTIYF	TGTGCCAGCAGCCACTCCGGGACACGGCTGGCGAGGGGAAACACCATATATTTT
TRBD1	TRBV6-5	TRBJ2-3	medium-sized	CASSLGQESDTQYF	TGTGCCAGCAGTTTAGGACAGGAATCAGATACGCAGTATTTT
TRBD1	TRBV5-1	TRBJ1-1	.	CASSLAGSGGTGVTFF	TGCGCCAGCAGCTTGGCCGGATCAGGCGGGACAGGGGTGACTTTCTTT
TRBD1	TRBV18	TRBJ1-4	.	CASSDRVISTNEKLFF	TGTGCCAGCTCAGACAGGGTAATTTCAACTAATGAAAAACTGTTTTTT
.	TRBV7-2	TRBJ1-5	.	CASSAHRVQPQHF	TGTGCCAGCAGCGCCCACAGGGTTCAGCCCCAGCATTTT
.	TRBV4-2	TRBJ1-1	.	CASSHRNTEAFF	TGTGCCAGCAGCCACAGGAACACTGAAGCTTTCTTT
TRBD2	TRBV7-2	TRBJ2-7	.	CASSSSGDLLEQYF	TGTGCCAGCAGCTCTAGCGGGGACCTACTCGAGCAGTACTTC
.	TRBV6-2/TRBV6-3	TRBJ2-1	.	CASSSSRNEQFF	TGTGCCAGCAGTTCGAGTCGCAATGAGCAGTTCTTC
.	TRBV12-3/TRBV12-4	TRBJ2-2	.	CARGGPFF	TGTGCCAGGGGGGGGCCCTTTTTT
TRBD1	TRBV6-5	TRBJ2-5	.	CASSKQGATQYF	TGTGCCAGCAGTAAACAGGGGGCGACCCAGTACTTC
.	TRBV4-1	TRBJ2-7	.	CASSQDPGHTYEQYF	TGCGCCAGCAGCCAAGATCCGGGACACACCTACGAGCAGTACTTC
.	TRBV20-1	TRBJ1-2	.	CSASSGRGYGYTF	TGCAGTGCTAGTTCTGGGAGGGGTTATGGCTACACCTTC
.	TRBV6-2/TRBV6-3	TRBJ1-2	.	CASSRSYGYTF	TGTGCCAGCAGTCGCAGCTATGGCTACACCTTC
TRBD1	TRBV7-8	TRBJ1-2	.	CASSSSAPDRAYGYTF	TGTGCCAGCAGCTCCTCCGCCCCGGACAGGGCTTATGGCTACACCTTC
.	TRBV11-3	TRBJ2-6	.	CASSAAGQGANVLTF	TGTGCCAGCAGCGCCGCCGGACAGGGGGCCAACGTCCTGACTTTC
.	TRBV7-9	TRBJ1-3	.	CASSLTGFGGNTIYF	TGTGCCAGCAGCCTAACAGGCTTTGGTGGAAACACCATATATTTT
TRBD1	TRBV18	TRBJ2-7	.	CASSYGQGASYEQYF	TGTGCCAGCTCGTACGGACAGGGGGCTTCCTACGAGCAGTACTTC
.	TRBV11-2	TRBJ2-7	.	CASSLGPPPGEQYF	TGTGCCAGCAGCTTAGGGCCCCCCCCAGGGGAGCAGTACTTC
TRBD1	TRBV6-5	TRBJ2-7	.	CASSSPGGRPNF	TGTGCCAGCAGCTCCCCAGGGGGCCGACCCAACTTC
TRBD1	TRBV18	TRBJ1-2	.	CASSRTGTDYGYTF	TGTGCCAGCTCACGTACCGGGACAGACTATGGCTACACCTTC
.	TRBV25-1	TRBJ1-4	.	CASIGQGNEKLFF	TGTGCCAGCATAGGGCAGGGGAACGAAAAACTGTTTTTT
.	TRBV11-2	TRBJ2-7	few	CASSRGLSTGLYEQYF	TGTGCCAGCAGCCGAGGCCTTTCCACAGGGCTTTACGAGCAGTACTTC
.	TRBV29-1	TRBJ1-1	few	CSVDAGEFEAFF	TGCAGCGTTGACGCGGGGGAATTTGAAGCTTTCTTT
TRBD1	TRBV6-6	TRBJ2-7	once	CASSPSDRGIYEQYF	TGTGCCAGCAGTCCCTCGGACAGGGGGATTTACGAGCAGTACTTC
.	TRBV4-2	TRBJ1-2	few	CASSQERSRDYTF	TGTGCCAGCAGCCAAGAAAGGTCCAGGGACTACACCTTC
.	TRBV7-3	TRBJ2-1	.	CASSLGTPSEQFF	TGTGCCAGCAGCCTTGGGACTCCCAGTGAGCAGTTCTTC
TRBD1	TRBV7-2	TRBJ1-5	.	CASSYRTGVNQPQHF	TGTGCCAGCAGCTACAGGACAGGGGTCAATCAGCCCCAGCATTTT
TRBD1	TRBV29-1	TRBJ2-3	.	CSVEGQYDSDTQYF	TGCAGCGTTGAGGGACAGTATGATTCAGATACGCAGTATTTT
TRBD1	TRBV7-2	TRBJ1-6	.	CASSFPGQGKYSPLHF	TGTGCCAGCAGCTTTCCGGGACAGGGGAAATATTCACCCCTCCACTTT
.	TRBV27	TRBJ2-7	.	CASSLQGYEQYF	TGTGCCAGCAGTCTCCAGGGCTACGAGCAGTACTTC
.	TRBV5-6	TRBJ2-3	.	CASSLVQGLADTQYF	TGTGCCAGCAGCTTGGTGCAGGGGCTAGCAGATACGCAGTATTTT
.	TRBV6-1	TRBJ2-1	.	CASRESLSSSYNEQFF	TGTGCCAGCAGAGAAAGTCTCTCTAGCTCCTACAATGAGCAGTTCTTC
TRBD1	TRBV5-5	TRBJ1-1	.	CAAGLGTGVKEAFF	TGTGCCGCTGGCCTCGGGACAGGCGTGAAAGAAGCTTTCTTT
TRBD1	TRBV18	TRBJ1-4	.	CASSPLQGEKLFF	TGTGCCAGCTCCCCCCTACAGGGGGAAAAACTGTTTTTT
TRBD1	TRBV4-1	TRBJ1-4	.	CASSQTGVGEKLFF	TGCGCCAGCAGCCAAACAGGGGTAGGTGAAAAACTGTTTTTT
.	TRBV2	TRBJ1-2	.	CASSYGQNYGYTF	TGTGCCAGCAGCTACGGACAGAACTATGGCTACACCTTC
.	TRBV9	TRBJ1-5	.	CASSVAPYQPQHF	TGTGCCAGCAGCGTAGCCCCCTATCAGCCCCAGCATTTT
.	TRBV29-1	TRBJ1-1	.	CSVEDSSEAFF	TGCAGCGTTGAAGATAGCTCTGAAGCTTTCTTT
.	TRBV10-2	TRBJ1-2	.	CASTGQSYGYTF	TGCGCCAGCACCGGACAGTCTTATGGCTACACCTTC
.	TRBV27	TRBJ2-2	.	CASSFKGRVNTGELFF	TGTGCCAGCAGTTTTAAGGGCAGGGTGAACACCGGGGAGCTGTTTTTT
.	TRBV19	TRBJ1-1	.	CASSRTGDTEAFF	TGTGCCAGTAGTAGAACAGGTGATACTGAAGCTTTCTTT
TRBD1	TRBV19	TRBJ1-5	.	CASSPSDRGRQPQHF	TGTGCCAGTAGCCCCTCCGACAGGGGGCGGCAGCCCCAGCATTTT